Listed below are T cell receptor beta chains from one sample, sequenced in a study of CD8 T cells in Susac syndrome. TCRdb called the immunoSEQ multiplex PCR reads again in MiXCR, with one record for every CDR3 protein. The table includes 150,000 to 200,000 distinct CDR3 sequences, around 94% detected once. Material: CD4+ T cells from PBMCs. The receptors were sampled from a human donor with multiple sclerosis. The conserved cysteine and the conserved F or W are not part of the CDR3 here. D genes are given only for firm matches.

cdr3_aa: ASSPQPGPYTDTQY; d_call: NA; v_call: TRBV18; j_call: TRBJ2-3
cdr3_aa: ASRASGELF; d_call: NA; v_call: TRBV12-3/TRBV12-4; j_call: TRBJ2-2
cdr3_aa: ASSYSRRYYEQY; d_call: NA; v_call: TRBV6-5; j_call: TRBJ2-7
cdr3_aa: SARDLAGGEPQH; d_call: NA; v_call: TRBV20-1; j_call: TRBJ1-5
cdr3_aa: ASSGGEAGANVLT; d_call: NA; v_call: TRBV19; j_call: TRBJ2-6
cdr3_aa: ASSLARGSSPDTQY; d_call: NA; v_call: TRBV5-1; j_call: TRBJ2-3
cdr3_aa: ASSAGVGNTGELF; d_call: NA; v_call: TRBV7-3; j_call: TRBJ2-2
cdr3_aa: ASHQRSEKLF; d_call: NA; v_call: TRBV6-2/TRBV6-3; j_call: TRBJ1-4
cdr3_aa: ATSALGSFNEQF; d_call: NA; v_call: TRBV24-1; j_call: TRBJ2-1
cdr3_aa: ASSLEPGANYGYT; d_call: NA; v_call: TRBV7-2; j_call: TRBJ1-2
cdr3_aa: ATSRAGSETQY; d_call: NA; v_call: TRBV15; j_call: TRBJ2-5
cdr3_aa: ASSLGATTNEKLF; d_call: NA; v_call: TRBV5-1; j_call: TRBJ1-4
cdr3_aa: ASSNWGLAGVSSEQY; d_call: TRBD2; v_call: TRBV7-2; j_call: TRBJ2-7
cdr3_aa: ASKTGANVLT; d_call: NA; v_call: TRBV2; j_call: TRBJ2-6
cdr3_aa: SAKTVEGGVIPGNIQY; d_call: NA; v_call: TRBV20-1; j_call: TRBJ2-4
cdr3_aa: ASSLDIGDGPTGELF; d_call: NA; v_call: TRBV5-1; j_call: TRBJ2-2
cdr3_aa: ASTYHSGRSGTGELF; d_call: TRBD2; v_call: TRBV4-3; j_call: TRBJ2-2
cdr3_aa: ASSFPGLSLNEQF; d_call: NA; v_call: TRBV7-9; j_call: TRBJ2-1
cdr3_aa: ASKWGQNIQY; d_call: NA; v_call: TRBV2; j_call: TRBJ2-4
cdr3_aa: ASSRNRIGETQY; d_call: NA; v_call: TRBV12-3/TRBV12-4; j_call: TRBJ2-5
cdr3_aa: ASSLAPTSGRARNEQF; d_call: TRBD2; v_call: TRBV5-1; j_call: TRBJ2-1
cdr3_aa: ASSYSNTGQGGGYT; d_call: TRBD1; v_call: TRBV6-2/TRBV6-3; j_call: TRBJ1-2
cdr3_aa: ASSPRDRGLNEQF; d_call: TRBD1; v_call: TRBV7-2; j_call: TRBJ2-1
cdr3_aa: ASSTPSMGDTQY; d_call: NA; v_call: TRBV28; j_call: TRBJ2-3
cdr3_aa: ASSYSTNNRGYT; d_call: NA; v_call: TRBV7-6; j_call: TRBJ1-2
cdr3_aa: AIGTNTDTQY; d_call: NA; v_call: TRBV10-3; j_call: TRBJ2-3
cdr3_aa: ASSASGSPYEQY; d_call: NA; v_call: TRBV11-2; j_call: TRBJ2-7
cdr3_aa: ASSFRGGPPAANEQF; d_call: TRBD2; v_call: TRBV12-3/TRBV12-4; j_call: TRBJ2-1
cdr3_aa: AAWGNYGYT; d_call: NA; v_call: TRBV6-6; j_call: TRBJ1-2
cdr3_aa: ASSLIAGEGTDTQY; d_call: NA; v_call: TRBV2; j_call: TRBJ2-3
cdr3_aa: AWRSGVTEAF; d_call: NA; v_call: TRBV30; j_call: TRBJ1-1
cdr3_aa: ASSQSSTRDTTYEQY; d_call: NA; v_call: TRBV16; j_call: TRBJ2-7